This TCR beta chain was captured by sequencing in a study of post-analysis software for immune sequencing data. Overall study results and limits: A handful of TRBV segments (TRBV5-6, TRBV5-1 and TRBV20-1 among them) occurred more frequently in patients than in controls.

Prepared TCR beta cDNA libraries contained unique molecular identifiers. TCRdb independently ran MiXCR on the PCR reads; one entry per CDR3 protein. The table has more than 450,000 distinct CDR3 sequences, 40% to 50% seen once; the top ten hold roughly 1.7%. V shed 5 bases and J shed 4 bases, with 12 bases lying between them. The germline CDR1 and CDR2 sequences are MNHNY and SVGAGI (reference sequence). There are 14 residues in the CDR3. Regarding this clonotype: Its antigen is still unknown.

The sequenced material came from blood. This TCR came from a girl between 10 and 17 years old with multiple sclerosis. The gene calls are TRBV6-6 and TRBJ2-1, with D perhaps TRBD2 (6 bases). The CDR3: CASSDTGTYNEQFF. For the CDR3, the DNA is TGTGCCAGCAGTGATACCGGGACTTACAATGAGCAGTTCTTC.